Listed here are 4 T cell receptor beta chains from one sample, sequenced in a study of CD8 T cells in Susac syndrome. RNA was extracted with the RNeasy kit, and a quantity of roughly 0.5 to 1 ug was reverse transcribed using random hexamers. TCRdb ran MiXCR on the immunoSEQ multiplex PCR reads and lists one entry per CDR3 protein. The sample has 100,000 to 150,000 distinct CDR3 sequences, 85% to 95% seen once. Sequencing was performed on CD8+ T cells from PBMCs. These TCRs come from a human donor with multiple sclerosis.

J is TRBJ2-7 and V is TRBV7-2; 9 nucleotides agree with TRBD2. In germline, CDR1 is SGHTA, CDR2 FQGNSA. This CDR3 has 15 residues. Unmatched junction bases numbered 7, after V lost 3 bases and J lost 4 bases. The CDR3 loop is CASSLTSGGVYEQYF. DNA for the CDR3: TGTGCCAGCAGCTTGACTAGCGGAGGCGTATACGAGCAGTACTTC.

The chain combines TRBV19 with TRBJ1-5; D not resolved. The CDR3 contains 12 residues. Germline loops: CDR1 LNHDA, CDR2 SQIVND (reference sequence). The V and J ends lost 3 bases and 3 bases respectively, with 3 bases between them. The CDR3 DNA sequence: TGTGCCAGTAGTATCGACAATCAGCCCCAGCATTTT. Residues: CASSIDNQPQHF. Full variable domain (missing parts from reference TRBV19 and TRBJ1-5): DGGITQSPKYLFRKEGQNVTLSCEQNLNHDAMYWYRQDPGQGLRLIYYSQIVNDFQKGDIAEGYSVSREKKESFPLTVTSAQKNPTAFYLCASSIDNQPQHFGDGTRLSIL.

The CDR3 nucleotides read TGTGCCAGCAGCTCCCTACTAGCGGGAAGCCAAGAGACCCAGTACTTC. It codes for CASSSLLAGSQETQYF. The chain combines TRBV7-8 with TRBJ2-5; TRBD2 matches 10 bases. The CDR3 loop spans 16 amino acids. The germline gives CDR1 SGHVS, CDR2 FQNEAQ. The J segment lost 1 base and the V segment lost 4 bases, leaving 6 bases of the junction unmatched.

The chain has TRBV9 and TRBJ2-2; D possibly uses TRBD1 or TRBD2 (6 bases each). This CDR3 is 14 amino acids long. Germline V gene sequence: CDR1 SGDLS, CDR2 YYNGEE. Trimming removed 3 bases at V and 6 bases at J, with 12 bases between. The CDR3 loop is CASSGGGTSGELFF. CDR3 DNA: TGTGCCAGCAGCGGGGGCGGGACATCCGGGGAGCTGTTTTTT.